The source of this T cell receptor (beta chain) is a study of shared clonotypes between healthy human individuals. Study-wide findings and caveats: It was the few donors that limited the genetic and exposure-history diversity represented.

CDR1 MNHNS and CDR2 SASEGT come from the germline V gene. V lost 1 base and J lost 10; bases outside the gene matches: 11. This CDR3 is built from 15 residues. Turning to this clone: Antigen specificity is unknown.

The method was immunoSEQ multiplex PCR; TCRdb's version includes in-frame clones alone and lacks a portion of them. The sample carries hundreds of thousands of clones, 95% to 98% recorded once. This TCR came from a woman aged 25-40 years in good health. V and J are TRBV6-1 and TRBJ1-1, with 8 nucleotides matching TRBD1. The material sequenced was naive CD4+ T cells sorted from blood. Subset in this sample: CD45RA+ positively selected. The CDR3 sequence: CASSEVVRTGQGAFF. CDR3 DNA sequence: TGTGCCAGCAGTGAAGTGGTTAGGACAGGGCAGGGAGCTTTCTTT.